This TCR beta chain was sequenced during a study of T cells in Graves' hyperthyroidism and ophthalmopathy. The V gene end was trimmed by 5 bases and the J gene end by 6 bases; junction bases not matched to a gene: 13. The CDR3 spans 17 residues. The V gene's germline CDR1 is SGHTA and CDR2 FQGNSA. This clonotype was detected only a few times. The authors took PBMCs from over 8.5 ml fresh peripheral blood. Regions amplified from RNA transcripts were the TCR beta CDR3 regions. When the TCR CDR3 underwent first-round RT-PCR, the HTBI primer set was used. TCRdb redid the calling of the multiplex PCR reads with MiXCR, one entry per CDR3 protein. The table includes hundreds of thousands of distinct CDR3 sequences, 14% detected once.

Sequenced: blood. The chain uses TRBV7-2 and TRBJ2-2; 9 bases align to TRBD2. The sequence came from a woman in her late teens or twenties with Graves' hyperthyroidism. The chain's CDR3 is CASSIGPRGRAPGELFF. For the CDR3, the DNA is TGTGCCAGCAGCATAGGCCCCCGCGGGAGGGCCCCCGGGGAGCTGTTTTTT.